This entry lists 32 T cell receptor beta chains sequenced from one sample in a study of PD-L1 blockade in urothelial cancer. Assay used: immunoSEQ multiplex PCR; TCRdb lists only in-frame clones, some missing. The profile covers about 79,000 clones, with roughly 80% appearing a single time and roughly 7.3% taken by the ten largest. Time point given: pretreatment peripheral blood. The material sequenced was PBMCs, taken around atezolizumab (anti-PD-L1) treatment. All receptors come from a man aged 35 to 55 with urothelial cancer.

The chain is built from TRBV6-5 and TRBJ2-5, with D perhaps TRBD1 (5 bases). The CDR3 has 12 amino acids. V gave up 5 bases and J gave up 1 base, with 5 bases separating them. Germline lookup yields CDR1 MNHEY and CDR2 SVGAGI. DNA for the CDR3: TGTGCCAGCAGTGACAGCCAAGAGACCCAGTACTTC. Protein product: CASSDSQETQYF.

V is TRBV10-3 and J is TRBJ1-1; weak D call: TRBD1 (6 bases). Germline V CDR1 and CDR2: ENHRY, SYGVKD. The CDR3 covers 15 residues. The V gene lost 2 bases and the J gene lost 6 bases, with 16 bases spanning the gap. The CDR3 nucleotides read TGTGCCATCAGTGAGGAGGGGGGGGCGATCTCTGAAGCTTTCTTT. Its translation is CAISEEGGAISEAFF.

This rearrangement joins TRBV13 to TRBJ2-3; TRBD1 might be the D (5 bases). Germline V CDR1 and CDR2: PRHDT, FYEKMQ (reference sequence). The ends were cut back, 0 bases at V and 3 bases at J, with 10 bases in the middle. This CDR3 spans 15 amino acids. CDR3 in DNA: TGTGCCAGCAGCTTAGGAGGGGTACTTACAGATACGCAGTATTTT. This codes for CASSLGGVLTDTQYF. The whole variable domain, remainder taken from reference TRBV13 and TRBJ2-3, is AAGVIQSPRHLIKEKRETATLKCYPIPRHDTVYWYQQGPGQDPQFLISFYEKMQSDKGSIPDRFSAQQFSDYHSELNMSSLELGDSALYFCASSLGGVLTDTQYFGPGTRLTVL.

CDR3 protein: CASSFNPRGDPSGELFF. CDR3 in DNA: TGTGCCAGCAGCTTCAACCCGCGGGGGGACCCGTCAGGGGAGCTGTTTTTT. The genes are TRBV11-3 and TRBJ2-2; the match to TRBD2 covers 8 bases. This CDR3 has 17 residues. Trimming took 3 bases from V and 8 from J; bases not matched to a gene: 14. Germline lookup yields CDR1 SGHNT and CDR2 YENEEA.

The gene calls are TRBV28 and TRBJ1-2; 10 nucleotides align to TRBD1. This CDR3 has 13 amino acids. Germline V gene sequence: CDR1 MDHEN, CDR2 SYDVKM. J gave up 0 bases and V 10 bases, and 2 bases lay outside the gene matches. This CDR3 reads CATGQGANYGYTF. The CDR3 DNA is TGTGCCACCGGACAGGGGGCTAACTATGGCTACACCTTC.

The J gene is TRBJ2-7, the V gene TRBV9; D is unclear. Between the trimmed V and J ends, which lost 4 bases and 6 bases, there was a span of 20 bases. The CDR3 is made up of 15 amino acids. CDR1 is SGDLS, CDR2 YYNGEE, per germline. The CDR3 sequence: CASSPNYSKVSEQYF. The DNA of the CDR3 is TGTGCCAGCAGCCCCAACTACTCAAAGGTCTCCGAGCAGTACTTC.

A note on this clone: This same CDR3 is encoded by further DNA sequences in the sample. The genes are TRBV9 and TRBJ2-2; the D gene is possibly TRBD2 (6 bases). Trimming removed 2 bases at V and 5 bases at J, with 7 bases between. The CDR3 spans 13 residues. From germline, CDR1 is SGDLS and CDR2 YYNGEE. DNA for the CDR3: TGTGCCAGCAGCGTGGGGGGAACCGGGGAGCTGTTTTTT. It translates to CASSVGGTGELFF.

The CDR3 nucleotides read TGCGCCAGCAGCTTGGAGTCGGGGGGAGCCGGGGAGCTGTTTTTT. Protein product: CASSLESGGAGELFF. The rearrangement links TRBV5-1 to TRBJ2-2; 7 bases are a match to TRBD2. Germline V CDR1 and CDR2: SGHRS, YFSETQ. V was clipped by 0 bases and J by 6 bases; unmatched bases: 5. This CDR3 has 15 amino acids. The variable domain in full, completed from reference TRBV5-1 and TRBJ2-2, reads KAGVTQTPRYLIKTRGQQVTLSCSPISGHRSVSWYQQTPGQGLQFLFEYFSETQRNKGNFPGRFSGRQFSNSRSEMNVSTLELGDSALYLCASSLESGGAGELFFGEGSRLTVL.

In its sample, this clone was seen once. The V gene is TRBV28, the J gene TRBJ1-2; D possibly corresponds to TRBD1 (5 bases). The germline gives CDR1 MDHEN, CDR2 SYDVKM. V was clipped by 4 bases and J by 6 bases, with 18 bases between them. The CDR3 has 15 residues. The CDR3 DNA sequence: TGTGCCAGCAGTTCCCCCGGGGGAGGGAAGGATGGCTACACCTTC. Amino acids: CASSSPGGGKDGYTF.

The chain carries TRBV20-1 and TRBJ2-1; possibly TRBD1 for D (6 bases). The germline gives CDR1 DFQATT, CDR2 SNEGSKA (reference sequence). Trimming pared 7 bases from V and 7 bases from J, leaving 11 bases between. The CDR3 consists of 11 residues. The CDR3 here is CSGTEVNEQFF. The CDR3 DNA reads TGCAGTGGGACAGAGGTGAATGAGCAGTTCTTC.

The V and J genes are TRBV2 and TRBJ2-1; weak D call: TRBD2 (6 bases). This CDR3 has 14 amino acids. CDR1 is SNHLY and CDR2 is FYNNEI in the germline V gene. V lost 8 bases and J 3 bases, leaving 14 bases between the germline ends. The CDR3 coding sequence is TGTGCCAGCGCCCTGCAGCGGGTCTACAATGAGCAGTTCTTC. Its protein product is CASALQRVYNEQFF.

J is TRBJ2-3 and V is TRBV14; D not certain. The germline V and J ends were trimmed by 2 bases and 0 bases, with 3 bases remaining between them. CDR3 size: 13 residues. The germline CDR1 and CDR2 sequences are SGHDN and FVKESK. The CDR3 sequence is CASSQLSTDTQYF. The CDR3 nucleotides read TGTGCCAGCAGCCAACTGAGCACAGATACGCAGTATTTT.

The chain links TRBV25-1 to TRBJ2-3; possible D gene TRBD2, 5 bases. The ends were cut back, 5 bases at V and 6 bases at J, with 15 bases in the middle. The germline V gene has CDR1 MGHDK and CDR2 SYGVNS. The CDR3 has 14 amino acids. The CDR3 coding sequence is TGTGCCAGCAGTCTTGCGGGCAGCAGGGATACGCAGTATTTT. This codes for CASSLAGSRDTQYF.

V gene TRBV28 combines with J gene TRBJ2-7, with 8 bases matching TRBD1. Per germline, CDR1 MDHEN and CDR2 SYDVKM. The trim removed 6 bases at V and 6 bases at J, leaving 10 bases unmatched. The CDR3 loop spans 14 amino acids. CDR3 loop: CASSEDREVSEQYF. The CDR3 DNA sequence: TGTGCCAGCAGCGAGGACAGGGAAGTGTCCGAGCAGTACTTC.

This chain uses TRBV7-2 with TRBJ2-2, with 10 bases identical to TRBD1. V shed 6 bases, J shed 5 bases, and the junction held 9 bases outside the gene matches. The CDR3 consists of 16 residues. Germline assignment: CDR1 SGHTA and CDR2 FQGNSA. CDR3 bases: TGTGCCAGCAGATTATCGACAGGGGGCCGAACCGGGGAGCTGTTTTTT. Translated, it gives CASRLSTGGRTGELFF.

V usage is TRBV27 and J usage is TRBJ2-7; 7 bases are shared with TRBD2. V shed 5 bases, J shed 3 bases, and the junction held 7 bases outside the gene matches. This CDR3 has 14 amino acids. Germline V CDR1 and CDR2: MNHEY, SMNVEV (reference sequence). CDR3 region: CASSPLAGDYEQYF. The CDR3, as DNA: TGTGCCAGCAGTCCGCTGGCGGGAGACTACGAGCAGTACTTC.

This chain links TRBV18 with TRBJ1-5, with a weak D call TRBD1 (5 bases). There are 15 residues in the CDR3. V lost 1 base and J 3 bases, leaving 10 bases between the germline ends. Germline CDR1 is KGHSH and CDR2 is LQKENI. CDR3 in DNA: TGTGCCAGCTCACCACGGCAGGGTGTCAATCAGCCCCAGCATTTT. Residues: CASSPRQGVNQPQHF.

The rearrangement uses TRBV25-1 and TRBJ2-1; possible D gene TRBD2, 5 bases. V lost 4 bases to trimming and J lost 8 bases, with 6 bases between them. This CDR3 has 11 amino acids. CDR1 and CDR2 from the germline V gene are MGHDK and SYGVNS. The CDR3 loop reads CASSAGDEQFF. The CDR3 coding sequence is TGTGCCAGCAGTGCCGGGGATGAGCAGTTCTTC.

The chain combines TRBV7-9 with TRBJ2-7; 8 nucleotides match TRBD2. This CDR3 region has 19 residues. Germline values: CDR1 SEHNR, CDR2 FQNEAQ (reference sequence). V dropped 5 bases and J dropped 3; count of bases not matched to a gene: 21. The CDR3 here is CASSQDSGLVGSVNYEQYF. CDR3 coding DNA: TGTGCCAGCAGCCAAGACTCGGGACTAGTCGGGTCAGTAAACTACGAGCAGTACTTC.

This sequence joins TRBV29-1 and TRBJ2-4, with a weak D call TRBD1 (5 bases). This CDR3 comprises 14 residues. V was cut by 4 bases and J by 0 bases, with 10 bases left in between. Germline values: CDR1 SQVTM, CDR2 ANQGSEA. The chain's CDR3 is CSVATQGAKNIQYF. CDR3 DNA sequence: TGCAGCGTTGCGACTCAGGGAGCCAAAAACATTCAGTACTTC.

The chain joins TRBV10-2 to TRBJ2-7, with 8 nucleotides matching TRBD2. Losses at the gene ends were 8 bases for V and 0 bases for J; bases not matched to a gene: 6. The CDR3 sequence is 14 residues long. Germline V gives CDR1 WSHSY, CDR2 SAAADI. The CDR3 loop is CASGLAGTSYEQYF. CDR3 bases: TGCGCCAGCGGTTTAGCGGGGACCTCCTACGAGCAGTACTTC.

The chain links TRBV27 to TRBJ2-7; the match to TRBD1 covers 7 bases. The CDR3 is 16 residues long. After removal of 2 bases from V and 0 bases from J, the junction contained 7 bases not matched to a gene. Germline values: CDR1 MNHEY, CDR2 SMNVEV (reference sequence). CDR3 nucleotides: TGTGCCAGCAGTTTACGACGGACAGGCACCTCCTACGAGCAGTACTTC. Protein product: CASSLRRTGTSYEQYF.

The chain recombines TRBV11-2 with TRBJ2-7; no reliable D call. CDR1 SGHAT and CDR2 FQNNGV come from the germline V gene. Trimming pared 0 bases from V and 0 bases from J, leaving 9 bases between. The CDR3 runs 15 residues. The CDR3 loop reads CASSLDQVSSYEQYF. CDR3 DNA: TGTGCCAGCAGCTTAGATCAGGTTAGCTCCTACGAGCAGTACTTC.

This clone has just a few counts. V is TRBV27 and J is TRBJ2-7; 8 nucleotides align to TRBD1. The CDR3 runs to 15 residues. Per germline, CDR1 MNHEY and CDR2 SMNVEV (reference sequence). V shed 2 bases, J shed 4 bases, and the junction held 7 bases outside the gene matches. The CDR3 DNA follows: TGTGCCAGCAGTTTAGGGAACAGGGGGACGTACGAGCAGTACTTC. It is translated as CASSLGNRGTYEQYF.

The rearrangement uses TRBV30 and TRBJ2-7; 7 nucleotides agree with TRBD1. The germline CDR1 and CDR2 sequences are GTSNPN and SVGIG (reference sequence). The ends lost 2 bases at V and 6 bases at J; junction bases unmatched: 13. The CDR3 spans 15 residues. The CDR3 sequence: CAWSFATGTLIEQYF. CDR3 bases: TGTGCCTGGAGTTTTGCGACAGGGACCCTCATCGAGCAGTACTTC. Full variable domain (missing parts from reference TRBV30 and TRBJ2-7): SQTIHQWPATLVQPVGSPLSLECTVEGTSNPNLYWYRQAAGRGLQLLFYSVGIGQISSEVPQNLSASRPQDRQFILSSKKLLLSDSGFYLCAWSFATGTLIEQYFGPGTRLTVT.

The rearrangement uses TRBV6-6 and TRBJ1-1, with D maybe TRBD1 (6 bases). This CDR3 comprises 12 residues. Germline CDR1 is MNHNY and CDR2 is SVGAGI (reference sequence). Trimming removed 3 bases from V and 11 bases from J, with 13 bases in between. The CDR3 sequence: CASSYPQGTAFF. The CDR3 DNA reads TGTGCCAGCAGTTATCCTCAGGGGACGGCTTTCTTT.

The chain has TRBV7-9 and TRBJ1-2, with 9 nucleotides matching TRBD1. With V trimmed by 3 bases and J by 8 bases, 4 bases remained unmatched. Germline CDR1 reads SEHNR; CDR2 reads FQNEAQ (reference sequence). This CDR3 has 13 amino acids. As DNA, the CDR3 is TGTGCCAGCAGCTTGGGACAGGGCTGGGGCTACACCTTC. Protein sequence: CASSLGQGWGYTF.

About this clone: The sample holds other DNA sequences that translate to the same CDR3. The chain recombines TRBV11-2 with TRBJ2-1; D ambiguous. Per germline, CDR1 SGHAT and CDR2 FQNNGV. V shed 2 bases and J shed 5 bases, with 4 bases lying between them. CDR3 size: 12 residues. CDR3 in amino acids: CASSLTDNEQFF. Written as DNA, the CDR3 is TGTGCCAGCAGCTTAACAGACAATGAGCAGTTCTTC.

This chain connects TRBV27 to TRBJ2-1; 8 nucleotides match TRBD2. The ends lost 2 bases at V and 15 bases at J; junction bases unmatched: 9. The CDR3 covers 13 residues. The germline V gene encodes CDR1 MNHEY and CDR2 SMNVEV (reference sequence). CDR3 nucleotides: TGTGCCAGCAGTTTAGAGGGCGCGGGGGGAGCGTTCTTC. Its protein product is CASSLEGAGGAFF.

The rearrangement uses TRBV2 and TRBJ2-7, with D unclear. V was shortened by 1 base and J by 3 bases, with 10 bases between the two germline ends. Per the germline V gene, CDR1 is SNHLY and CDR2 is FYNNEI. The CDR3 runs to 14 residues. As DNA, the CDR3 is TGTGCCAGCAGTGAAGTACAAGTAAGCTACGAGCAGTACTTC. Translating it yields CASSEVQVSYEQYF. Full variable domain (remainder filled in from reference TRBV2 and TRBJ2-7): EPEVTQTPSHQVTQMGQEVILRCVPISNHLYFYWYRQILGQKVEFLVSFYNNEISEKSEIFDDQFSVERPDGSNFTLKIRSTKLEDSAMYFCASSEVQVSYEQYFGPGTRLTVT.

The chain is built from TRBV27 and TRBJ1-3, with TRBD1 identical over 11 bases. This CDR3 is built from 21 residues. The germline V gene has CDR1 MNHEY and CDR2 SMNVEV (reference sequence). The V segment lost 4 bases and the J segment 3 bases; nucleotides outside the gene matches: 20. CDR3 nucleotide sequence: TGTGCCAGCAGTTCCATCCCACCGGGACAGGGGGGTTTAGTTAGTGGAAACACCATATATTTT. Translated, it gives CASSSIPPGQGGLVSGNTIYF.

V usage is TRBV5-4 and J usage is TRBJ1-1, with D unclear. The CDR3 has 15 residues. The germline V gene encodes CDR1 SGHNT and CDR2 YYREEE (reference sequence). V gave up 4 bases and J gave up 0 bases, with 13 bases separating them. CDR3 in amino acids: CASSEGGRMNTEAFF. CDR3 coding DNA: TGTGCCAGCAGCGAGGGCGGGAGGATGAACACTGAAGCTTTCTTT.